Sequencing of this T cell receptor beta chain was carried out in a study of blood T cell repertoires in COVID-19. Across the study: Samples of COVID-19 (acute and convalescent) were obtained from the United States, Italy and Spain. Sources were T cells, B-cell-depleted T cells, or PBMCs; the material itself was cDNA or gDNA.

V lost 3 bases and J lost 9, with 18 bases in between. Germline CDR1 is ENHRY and CDR2 is SYGVKD. This CDR3 is built from 16 residues. Authors' processing steps: Estimation of nucleated cell counts was performed using reference gene primer amplification. Profiled with immunoSEQ multiplex PCR; TCRdb holds only in-frame clones, not every one. From that table come the V and J calls and clone size; the DNA was used to work out D and trimming. The table lists 85,000 to 130,000 clones, 91% of them singletons. The genes are TRBV10-3 and TRBJ1-6; perhaps TRBD1 as D (6 bases). Sequenced input: peripheral blood. The clonotype comes from a human donor in a cohort sampled during active COVID-19. This CDR3 is CAISERALEGGSPLHF. DNA for the CDR3: TGTGCCATCAGTGAACGGGCTCTAGAAGGGGGTTCACCCCTCCACTTT.